Sequencing of this TCR beta chain was carried out in a study of T cell responses to AZD1222 COVID-19 vaccine. Study-wide background: Some second doses came at about 4 weeks and others at about 12 weeks; these were pooled.

CDR1 and CDR2 from the germline V gene are SGHNT and YENEEA. This CDR3 comprises 14 residues. V was clipped by 8 bases and J by 0 bases, with 11 bases between them. About this clone itself: No antigen is known for it.

This table comes from immunoSEQ multiplex PCR, and its TCRdb copy is limited to in-frame clones, with some not included. The sample has some 150,000 clones, 90% seen once. Study-wide findings and caveats: Spike-specific TCR repertoires showed rising breadth and depth after two AZD1222 doses.

The sequences come from peripheral blood, collected on day 0 of AZD1222 vaccination. The chain uses TRBV11-3 and TRBJ2-4; unclear D gene. This clonotype originated in an adult in good health. CDR3 bases: TGTGCCAGCTCCGCCCGCGGAGCCAAAAACATTCAGTACTTC. The encoded protein is CASSARGAKNIQYF.